Listed below are T cell receptor beta chains from one sample, sequenced in a study of vaccination effects on CD4 cells after COVID-19. The assay was immunoSEQ multiplex PCR, and TCRdb's table has in-frame clones only and misses some. The sample includes around 22,000 clones, approximately 70% of them seen just once. These receptors are not linked to any known antigen. The material was CD4+ T cells from PBMCs cultured with HCoV-229E spike peptides, obtained before COVID-19 vaccination. The receptors here all came from a human donor who received a COVID-19 vaccine. Both conserved end residues are part of each CDR3. A D gene is named only where the DNA matches it firmly. Size is stated for part of the rows, as once, few or many counts, or as a class when the clone is expanded.

size,length,D,J,V,DNA,CDR3
.,15,.,TRBJ2-1,TRBV13,TGTGCCAGCAGCTTAGGGGGCAGGGGCGGCAATGAGCAGTTCTTC,CASSLGGRGGNEQFF
.,13,.,TRBJ1-5,TRBV6-1,TGTGCCAGCAGTGAAAGCCCCATTCAGCCCCAGCATTTT,CASSESPIQPQHF
once,17,TRBD1,TRBJ2-1,TRBV15,TGTGCCACCAGCAGAGACTACGGACAGGGGGCGTACAATGAGCAGTTCTTC,CATSRDYGQGAYNEQFF
.,14,TRBD1,TRBJ1-4,TRBV7-9,TGTGCCAGCAGCTCGGACAGGGGGCCTGAAAAACTGTTTTTT,CASSSDRGPEKLFF
.,13,TRBD1,TRBJ2-7,TRBV5-1,TGCGCCAGCAGCGTAACAGGGGGCTACGAGCAGTACTTC,CASSVTGGYEQYF
few,15,TRBD2,TRBJ2-1,TRBV5-4,TGTGCCAGCAGCTCGGGACTAGCGGATTACAATGAGCAGTTCTTC,CASSSGLADYNEQFF
once,15,TRBD2,TRBJ2-1,TRBV6-1,TGTGCCAGCAGTGAAGCTAGCGGGGGTTACAATGAGCAGTTCTTC,CASSEASGGYNEQFF
.,15,TRBD2,TRBJ2-7,TRBV5-4,TGTGCCAGCAGCCCCCGACTAGCGGGAGTATACGAGCAGTACTTC,CASSPRLAGVYEQYF
few,17,.,TRBJ2-3,TRBV10-3,TGTGCCATCAGTGAGTCGAGAGGCGGGGTGGGAGCAGATACGCAGTATTTT,CAISESRGGVGADTQYF
.,14,TRBD2,TRBJ2-3,TRBV5-1,TGCGCCAGCAGCAACAGCGCGGGGGATGGTACGCAGTATTTT,CASSNSAGDGTQYF
.,14,.,TRBJ2-7,TRBV6-5,TGTGCCAGCAACCTAGGCGGGAAAGTGGGCGAGCAGTACTTC,CASNLGGKVGEQYF
.,14,.,TRBJ1-2,TRBV6-2/TRBV6-3,TGTGCCAGCAGTTATCGTCAGGGCGACTATGGCTACACCTTC,CASSYRQGDYGYTF
.,14,.,TRBJ1-2,TRBV13,TGTGCCAGCAGCTTGGCCGGGGTCAACTATGGCTACACCTTC,CASSLAGVNYGYTF
.,12,.,TRBJ1-3,TRBV4-2,TGTGCCAGCAGCCAAGATTTCAACACCATATATTTT,CASSQDFNTIYF
.,13,.,TRBJ1-2,TRBV12-3/TRBV12-4,TGTGCCAGCAGTTTAGGGGGGGTTTATGGCTACACCTTC,CASSLGGVYGYTF
.,12,.,TRBJ1-1,TRBV6-1,TGTGCCAGCAGTGAAGCAAGGACACGTTCTTTCTTT,CASSEARTRSFF
.,15,TRBD1,TRBJ2-7,TRBV3-1/TRBV3-2,TGTGCCAGCAGCCAATTGGGACAGGGTGTCTACGAGCAGTACTTC,CASSQLGQGVYEQYF
.,16,.,TRBJ1-1,TRBV5-5,TGTGCCAGCAGCAAACCTATGGGTGGGGAAAACACTGAAGCTTTCTTT,CASSKPMGGENTEAFF
once,12,.,TRBJ2-5,TRBV11-2,TGTGCCAGCAGCTCACTTCTGGAGACCCAGTACTTC,CASSSLLETQYF
.,15,TRBD2,TRBJ2-1,TRBV7-7,TGTGCCAGCAGCCTCGGGACTAGCGGTTACAATGAGCAGTTCTTC,CASSLGTSGYNEQFF
.,13,.,TRBJ1-5,TRBV6-5,TGTGCCAGCAGCGCTGACAGCAATCAGCCCCAGCATTTT,CASSADSNQPQHF
.,14,.,TRBJ2-1,TRBV6-6,TGTGCCAGCAGTCCACAGGGCGGTGGCAATGAGCAGTTCTTC,CASSPQGGGNEQFF
.,18,TRBD1,TRBJ2-3,TRBV3-1/TRBV3-2,TGTGCCAGCAGCCAAGAGCCTCACGACAGGGTAGTCACAGATACGCAGTATTTT,CASSQEPHDRVVTDTQYF
.,11,.,TRBJ2-7,TRBV6-6,TGTGCCGCGGGCGGTAGCTACGAGCAGTACTTC,CAAGGSYEQYF
.,13,.,TRBJ1-2,TRBV5-4,TGTGCCAGCATGCCGGGACGAGGGGTTGGCTACACCTTC,CASMPGRGVGYTF